These T cell receptor beta chains were read from a single sample in a study of response to subunit inactivated influenza vaccine. MiXCR, run by TCRdb on the RT-PCR reads, gives a single entry per CDR3 protein. The data show about 310,000 distinct CDR3 sequences, roughly a fifth seen once. The starting material was PBMCs from blood, obtained around 22 months after vaccination. The receptors shown here come from a man between 50 and 69 years old who received an inactivated influenza vaccine. CDR3s include the opening cysteine and the closing phenylalanine or tryptophan. Fields, in order: V gene, D gene, clone size, J gene, CDR3 protein, CDR3 DNA. The D gene is left open where the match is weak. Some rows mark clone size as missing; the rest say once, few, many or name a class of expanded clone.

>TRBV29-1|TRBD1|few|TRBJ2-3
CSYRGAAFRTDTQYF
TGCAGCTACAGGGGGGCAGCTTTTCGCACAGATACGCAGTATTTT
>TRBV6-5|-|-|TRBJ2-1
CASSYSRWSSYNEQFF
TGTGCCAGCAGTTACTCGAGGTGGAGCTCCTACAATGAGCAGTTCTTC
>TRBV28|-|few|TRBJ1-1
CASSFIGRRNTEAFF
TGTGCCAGCAGTTTTATCGGGCGGAGGAACACTGAAGCTTTCTTT
>TRBV29-1|-|-|TRBJ2-1
CSVMVRYLEQFF
TGCAGCGTTATGGTCAGGTATTTGGAGCAGTTCTTC
>TRBV7-2|-|-|TRBJ1-2
CASSLDGLYGYTF
TGTGCCAGCAGCTTGGACGGACTTTATGGCTACACCTTC
>TRBV11-1|TRBD2|-|TRBJ2-7
CASSSERLAGGRSYEQYF
TGTGCCAGCAGCTCCGAGAGACTAGCGGGAGGACGCTCCTACGAGCAGTACTTC
>TRBV9|-|few|TRBJ1-6
CASSVAPNENSPLHF
TGTGCCAGCAGCGTAGCCCCGAATGAGAATTCACCCCTCCACTTT
>TRBV15|TRBD2|-|TRBJ2-1
CATSGLAGGPFLNEQFF
TGTGCCACCAGCGGTTTAGCGGGAGGGCCTTTTCTCAATGAGCAGTTCTTC
>TRBV30|-|-|TRBJ1-2
CAWSFFGEGGYTF
TGTGCCTGGAGTTTCTTCGGGGAGGGTGGCTACACCTTC
>TRBV4-3|-|few|TRBJ1-2
CASSFSLGTADYGYTF
TGCGCCAGCAGCTTCTCCTTGGGGACCGCCGACTATGGCTACACCTTC
>TRBV12-3/TRBV12-4|-|many|TRBJ1-4
CASSLMQGINEKLFF
TGTGCCAGCAGTTTAATGCAGGGAATTAATGAAAAACTGTTTTTT
>TRBV6-2/TRBV6-3|-|few|TRBJ1-5
CASSYTRASLGSNQPQHF
TGTGCCAGCAGTTACACTCGGGCTTCTTTGGGCAGCAATCAGCCCCAGCATTTT
>TRBV7-8|TRBD2|few|TRBJ2-1
CASSPGLVTNEQFF
TGTGCCAGCAGCCCGGGACTAGTTACGAATGAGCAGTTCTTC
>TRBV4-1|TRBD2|-|TRBJ2-5
CASSQDAGGQTQYF
TGCGCCAGCAGCCAAGACGCGGGAGGGCAAACCCAGTACTTC
>TRBV15|TRBD2|-|TRBJ2-3
CATSRVGSSGRDTDTQYF
TGTGCCACCAGCAGAGTTGGTAGTAGCGGGAGGGACACAGATACGCAGTATTTT
>TRBV7-2|TRBD1|many|TRBJ1-2
CASSLDRGFGYTF
TGTGCCAGCAGCCTAGACAGGGGGTTTGGCTACACCTTC
>TRBV18|-|-|TRBJ2-5
CASSPGATKGRETQYF
TGTGCCAGCTCACCAGGGGCAACGAAGGGAAGGGAGACCCAGTACTTC
>TRBV20-1|-|many|TRBJ1-2
CSATKDRIYGYTF
TGCAGTGCTACAAAAGACAGGATTTATGGCTACACCTTC
>TRBV29-1|TRBD2|-|TRBJ2-5
CSAGGAVPQETQYF
TGCAGCGCCGGGGGGGCAGTACCTCAAGAGACCCAGTACTTC
>TRBV20-1|TRBD2|few|TRBJ2-5
CSASHRGGSETQYF
TGCAGTGCTAGCCATCGGGGGGGCTCTGAGACCCAGTACTTC
>TRBV27|-|few|TRBJ1-1
CASSLIGGVEAFF
TGTGCCAGCAGTTTAATAGGGGGGGTTGAAGCTTTCTTT
>TRBV5-1|-|few|TRBJ2-2
CASSRRGPTVANTGELFF
TGCGCCAGCAGCAGGAGGGGGCCTACAGTAGCGAACACCGGGGAGCTGTTTTTT
>TRBV7-2|-|-|TRBJ2-1
CASSSRTLSLYNEQFF
TGTGCCAGCAGCTCCCGGACTTTAAGCCTTTACAATGAGCAGTTCTTC
>TRBV12-3/TRBV12-4|-|-|TRBJ2-1
CASSSQGPIYNEQFF
TGTGCCAGCAGTTCCCAGGGGCCGATATACAATGAGCAGTTCTTC
>TRBV20-1|-|-|TRBJ1-2
CSASIGGARVGYTF
TGCAGTGCTAGTATCGGGGGCGCGAGAGTAGGCTACACCTTC
>TRBV6-5|-|-|TRBJ1-6
CASSYSSRTILHF
TGTGCCAGCAGTTACTCGAGTCGAACGATCCTCCACTTT
>TRBV5-1|-|few|TRBJ1-3
CASQEGPPGNTIYF
TGCGCCAGCCAAGAGGGACCTCCTGGAAACACCATATATTTT
>TRBV20-1|-|-|TRBJ1-3
CSARGRLSGNTIYF
TGCAGTGCTAGAGGCCGCCTCTCTGGAAACACCATATATTTT